These T cell receptor beta chains were read from a single sample in a study of regulatory T cells in long-lasting Graves disease. MiXCR, run by TCRdb on the multiplex PCR reads, gives a single entry per CDR3 protein. The sample holds 440,000 or so distinct CDR3 sequences; around 17% are singletons and the top ten take around 11%. These data were also filed under a second study, of T cells in Graves' hyperthyroidism and ophthalmopathy.

The sample in question was peripheral blood mononuclear cells (PBMCs), obtained at new diagnosis, from a patient treated with antithyroid drugs. Source of these receptors: a woman aged 25 to 39 with Graves disease. The CDR3 runs from the conserved cysteine through the conserved F or W. D genes are given only for firm matches. Only part of the rows carry a size: once, few, many, or a class if the clone is expanded.

j_call,clone_size,v_call,d_call,cdr3_aa,cdr3_nt
TRBJ2-1,many,TRBV7-7,TRBD2,CASSLWEGRGNEQFF,TGTGCTAGCAGCTTGTGGGAGGGCCGGGGAAATGAGCAGTTCTTC
TRBJ2-1,many,TRBV11-1,TRBD2,CASSGTSGRKGLSNEQFF,TGTGCCAGCAGCGGGACTAGCGGGAGAAAGGGGCTGAGCAATGAGCAGTTCTTC
TRBJ2-1,few,TRBV7-9,TRBD1,CASSLKTGGKLHNEQFF,TGTGCCAGCAGCTTGAAGACAGGGGGAAAACTCCACAATGAGCAGTTCTTC
TRBJ2-3,many,TRBV3-1,TRBD1,CASSPRDSGQGADTQYF,TGTGCCAGCAGCCCCCGAGATTCGGGACAGGGTGCAGATACGCAGTATTTT
TRBJ1-3,few,TRBV7-9,NA,CASSRTPGNTIYF,TGTGCCAGCAGCCGAACCCCTGGAAACACCATATATTTT
TRBJ1-4,many,TRBV27,NA,CASSSHRGTATNEKLFF,TGTGCCAGCAGTTCACATCGGGGAACGGCAACTAATGAAAAACTGTTTTTT
TRBJ1-5,few,TRBV20-1,NA,CSAREGVQYNQPQHF,TGCAGTGCTAGAGAGGGGGTACAGTACAATCAGCCCCAGCATTTT
TRBJ1-4,few,TRBV20-1,NA,CSARDRGTDNEKLFF,TGCAGTGCTAGAGATAGGGGAACAGATAATGAAAAACTGTTTTTT
TRBJ1-2,NA,TRBV13,TRBD1,CASRRQGEGGYTF,TGTGCCAGCAGGCGACAGGGCGAAGGAGGCTACACCTTC
TRBJ2-7,NA,TRBV7-9,NA,CACGDKGEEQYF,TGTGCCTGCGGGGATAAGGGGGAAGAGCAGTACTTC
TRBJ2-3,many,TRBV7-9,TRBD2,CASSWTRRGDTQYF,TGTGCCAGCAGCTGGACTAGGAGAGGCGATACGCAGTATTTT
TRBJ2-5,NA,TRBV5-1,NA,CASSDPPNVETQYF,TGCGCCAGCAGTGATCCCCCCAATGTGGAGACCCAGTACTTC
TRBJ2-3,NA,TRBV5-4,NA,CASSFPASSTDTQYF,TGTGCCAGCAGCTTCCCGGCCTCTAGCACAGATACGCAGTATTTT
TRBJ2-1,many,TRBV11-2,NA,CASSLRSERLLDEQFF,TGTGCCAGCAGCTTAAGGTCGGAGCGGCTTTTGGATGAGCAGTTCTTC
TRBJ2-1,many,TRBV12-3/TRBV12-4,NA,CASSPTGPRNEQFF,TGTGCCAGCAGTCCGACGGGACCGCGCAATGAGCAGTTCTTC
TRBJ2-1,many,TRBV7-9,NA,CASSLWQGKGEQFF,TGTGCCAGCAGCTTATGGCAGGGGAAGGGTGAGCAGTTCTTC
TRBJ2-5,many,TRBV28,NA,CASSQSETQYF,TGTGCCAGCAGTCAAAGTGAGACCCAGTACTTC
TRBJ2-2,NA,TRBV19,TRBD1,CASRRQGWGTGELFF,TGTGCCAGTAGGAGACAGGGTTGGGGCACCGGGGAGCTGTTTTTT
TRBJ2-7,NA,TRBV25-1,NA,CAGSVLYEQYF,TGTGCCGGCAGTGTTCTCTACGAGCAGTACTTC
TRBJ2-1,NA,TRBV7-9,TRBD2,CASTGDGRGFYNEQFF,TGTGCCAGCACTGGGGACGGGAGGGGCTTCTACAATGAGCAGTTCTTC
TRBJ2-7,NA,TRBV14,NA,CASSPTGNPYEQYF,TGTGCCAGCAGCCCTACAGGGAACCCCTACGAGCAGTACTTC
TRBJ2-7,NA,TRBV27,TRBD2,CASSTTSGRANEQYF,TGTGCCAGCAGTACAACTAGCGGGAGAGCAAACGAGCAGTACTTC
TRBJ2-1,many,TRBV20-1,NA,CSARRYPEQFF,TGCAGTGCTAGAAGGTACCCTGAGCAGTTCTTC
TRBJ2-2,few,TRBV6-1,TRBD2,CASRSGSFTGELFF,TGTGCCAGCAGGAGCGGGAGTTTTACCGGGGAGCTGTTTTTT
TRBJ2-1,NA,TRBV6-1,NA,CASRNGAYEGGGAVYNEQFF,TGTGCCAGCAGAAACGGTGCATACGAGGGTGGGGGCGCGGTCTACAATGAGCAGTTCTTC
TRBJ2-1,many,TRBV20-1,TRBD2,CSASGRYNEQFF,TGCAGTGCTAGCGGGAGGTACAATGAGCAGTTCTTC
TRBJ1-2,many,TRBV10-3,NA,CAIEYSFNYGYTF,TGTGCCATCGAATACAGTTTTAACTATGGCTACACCTTC
TRBJ2-7,NA,TRBV4-2,TRBD1,CASSQGFSGQGQGQYF,TGTGCCAGCAGCCAAGGGTTTTCGGGACAGGGGCAGGGGCAGTACTTC
TRBJ2-1,many,TRBV28,TRBD2,CASSFPTSGSSHEQFF,TGTGCCAGCAGTTTCCCGACTAGCGGGAGCTCGCATGAGCAGTTCTTC
TRBJ1-1,NA,TRBV14,TRBD1,CASSQGTGTGFRAFF,TGTGCCAGCAGCCAAGGTACCGGGACAGGGTTTCGAGCTTTCTTT
TRBJ2-7,many,TRBV18,TRBD1,CASSPTGQGRYEQYF,TGTGCCAGCTCACCAACGGGACAGGGCAGGTACGAGCAGTACTTC
TRBJ2-1,NA,TRBV5-6,NA,CASRFMNEQFF,TGTGCCAGCAGATTTATGAATGAGCAGTTCTTC
TRBJ2-5,many,TRBV29-1,TRBD1,CSVDDRGRTETQYF,TGCAGCGTTGACGACAGGGGGCGTACGGAGACCCAGTACTTC
TRBJ2-3,many,TRBV30,TRBD1,CAWSTQGTPTDTQYF,TGTGCCTGGAGTACACAGGGGACCCCCACAGATACGCAGTATTTT
TRBJ1-5,many,TRBV7-9,NA,CASSSGRGVGQPQHF,TGTGCCAGCAGCTCTGGTAGGGGGGTCGGGCAGCCCCAGCATTTT
TRBJ2-2,many,TRBV12-3/TRBV12-4,NA,CASSFVRQNTGELFF,TGTGCCAGCAGTTTCGTCAGGCAGAACACCGGGGAGCTGTTTTTT
TRBJ2-7,once,TRBV6-5,TRBD2,CASSSPYSAGGQYEQYF,TGTGCCAGCAGTTCTCCCTATTCCGCGGGAGGGCAATACGAGCAGTACTTC
TRBJ2-2,NA,TRBV11-2,NA,CASSLDLAGELFF,TGTGCCAGCAGCTTAGATTTGGCCGGGGAGCTGTTTTTT
TRBJ2-5,few,TRBV11-3,TRBD2,CASSSPGGEETQYF,TGTGCCAGCAGCTCCCCGGGAGGTGAAGAGACCCAGTACTTC
TRBJ2-3,many,TRBV18,NA,CASSPPPGTHIRDTQYF,TGTGCCAGCTCACCACCGCCGGGGACGCACATAAGGGATACGCAGTATTTT
TRBJ2-1,many,TRBV28,TRBD2,CASSLASGRYEQFF,TGTGCCAGCAGTTTAGCGAGCGGGAGGTATGAGCAGTTCTTC
TRBJ2-7,many,TRBV2,TRBD2,CASNGASGGTYEQYF,TGTGCCAGCAATGGAGCTAGCGGGGGAACCTACGAGCAGTACTTC
TRBJ1-2,NA,TRBV29-1,NA,CSVIAGPDYGYTF,TGCAGCGTTATAGCAGGACCCGACTATGGCTACACCTTC
TRBJ1-1,many,TRBV28,NA,CASGYRVATEAFF,TGTGCCAGCGGATACAGGGTAGCTACTGAAGCTTTCTTT
TRBJ2-5,many,TRBV10-3,NA,CAISESIGQETQYF,TGTGCCATCAGTGAGTCGATAGGGCAAGAGACCCAGTACTTC
TRBJ2-2,many,TRBV20-1,NA,CSARTGQPRTVNTGELFF,TGCAGTGCTAGGACAGGACAACCGAGGACAGTGAACACCGGGGAGCTGTTTTTT
TRBJ2-3,many,TRBV7-9,TRBD2,CASSLDGRGSLTDTQYF,TGTGCCAGCAGCTTAGATGGGCGCGGGAGTCTTACAGATACGCAGTATTTT
TRBJ2-1,NA,TRBV12-3/TRBV12-4,NA,CASSSWAVSSYNEQFF,TGTGCCAGCAGTAGCTGGGCCGTTAGCTCCTACAATGAGCAGTTCTTC